The 29 T cell receptor beta chains below all came from one sample that was sequenced in a study of blood T cell repertoires in COVID-19. Assay used: immunoSEQ multiplex PCR; TCRdb lists only in-frame clones, some missing. The sample has fewer than 350,000 clones; 87% are singletons. The specimen sequenced was PBMCs or T cells enriched from blood (not recorded which). All receptors derive from a middle-aged woman who had recovered from COVID-19.

The chain employs TRBV4-3 and TRBJ1-2; 8 nucleotides line up with TRBD1. The CDR3 length is 14 residues. Germline V lookup: CDR1 LGHNA, CDR2 YSLEER. Trimming took 4 bases from V and 3 from J; bases not matched to a gene: 4. CDR3 loop: CASSPGTGDYGYTF. CDR3 in DNA: TGCGCCAGCAGCCCCGGGACAGGTGACTATGGCTACACCTTC.

The genes are TRBV28 and TRBJ1-4, with D possibly TRBD1 on 5 matching bases. Trimming pared 5 bases from V and 12 bases from J, leaving 19 bases between. The CDR3 has 14 amino acids. Per germline, CDR1 MDHEN and CDR2 SYDVKM. CDR3 in amino acids: CASSPGGIRLELFF. CDR3 nucleotide sequence: TGTGCCAGCAGTCCGGGGGGAATCCGGTTAGAACTGTTTTTT.

This clone was observed a single time. V is TRBV19 and J is TRBJ2-2, with D possibly TRBD1 on 6 matching bases. The CDR3 is 13 amino acids. Germline-derived CDR1 and CDR2 are LNHDA and SQIVND (reference sequence). Trimming stripped 6 bases from V and 6 bases from J, with 11 bases between. CDR3: CASSNTGSGELFF. The DNA for the CDR3 is TGTGCCAGTAGCAATACAGGGTCCGGGGAGCTGTTTTTT.

The chain combines TRBV18 with TRBJ1-4, with D perhaps TRBD1 (6 bases). The CDR3 runs to 14 residues. Trimming cost V 5 bases and J 7 bases, with 14 bases left between them. The germline CDR1 and CDR2 sequences are KGHSH and LQKENI. In nucleotides, the CDR3 is TGTGCCAGCTCAGCCGGGACAAGAGGTGAAAAACTGTTTTTT. It translates to CASSAGTRGEKLFF.

V is TRBV28 and J is TRBJ2-3; TRBD2 is a possible D gene (6 bases). CDR3 length: 14 amino acids. Deletions cut 5 bases from V and 4 bases from J, with 13 bases between. Per germline, CDR1 MDHEN and CDR2 SYDVKM. The DNA for the CDR3 is TGTGCCAGCAGTGTCCCCTGGGGGGCAGATACGCAGTATTTT. Residues: CASSVPWGADTQYF.

The CDR3 sequence is CAAGGSSSFGSQYF. In DNA form, the CDR3 reads TGTGCCGCGGGTGGGAGTAGTAGTTTTGGGAGCCAGTACTTC. The rearrangement links TRBV6-5 to TRBJ2-4; a weak D match, TRBD2 (5 bases). The CDR3 is 14 residues long. V was shortened by 11 bases and J by 13 bases, with 27 bases between the two germline ends. The germline gives CDR1 MNHEY, CDR2 SVGAGI.

This sequence joins TRBV18 and TRBJ2-6, with D maybe TRBD1 (6 bases). The V gene lost 3 bases and the J gene lost 2 bases, with 8 bases spanning the gap. The CDR3 spans 15 residues. The germline V gene has CDR1 KGHSH and CDR2 LQKENI. The CDR3 loop reads CASSPGTPGANVLTF. The CDR3, as DNA: TGTGCCAGCTCACCGGGGACACCTGGGGCCAACGTCCTGACTTTC.

In its sample, this clone was seen a few times. The J gene is TRBJ2-1, the V gene TRBV24-1, with TRBD2 matching 11 bases. Germline lookup yields CDR1 KGHDR and CDR2 SFDVKD. The CDR3 is made up of 15 amino acids. Trimming took 4 bases from V and 4 from J; bases not matched to a gene: 2. DNA for the CDR3: TGTGCCACCAGTGAAACTAGCGGGAGATACAATGAGCAGTTCTTC. Translation: CATSETSGRYNEQFF.

This clone has a single count. The gene calls are TRBV28 and TRBJ2-3; the match to TRBD2 covers 10 bases. V dropped 4 bases and J dropped 9; count of bases not matched to a gene: 10. Germline values: CDR1 MDHEN, CDR2 SYDVKM. This CDR3 region has 15 residues. This chain's CDR3 is CASSYVAGGSDTQYF. The CDR3 DNA is TGTGCCAGCAGTTACGTAGCGGGAGGTTCTGACACGCAGTATTTT.

This chain joins TRBV28 and TRBJ1-1; weak D call: TRBD1 (5 bases). The CDR3 length is 15 residues. The germline V and J ends were trimmed by 10 bases and 0 bases, with 18 bases remaining between them. Germline assignment: CDR1 MDHEN and CDR2 SYDVKM. The CDR3 protein is CATDRTGELNTEAFF. The CDR3 DNA sequence: TGTGCCACCGACCGAACAGGAGAACTGAACACTGAAGCTTTCTTT.

The chain carries TRBV5-1 and TRBJ2-5, with D perhaps TRBD1 (6 bases). The germline gives CDR1 SGHRS, CDR2 YFSETQ. The V and J ends lost 0 bases and 2 bases respectively, with 11 bases between them. The CDR3 consists of 15 residues. The CDR3 protein is CASSLVWGRQETQYF. For the CDR3, the DNA is TGCGCCAGCAGCTTGGTATGGGGGCGACAAGAGACCCAGTACTTC. The full variable domain, its missing parts supplied by reference TRBV5-1 and TRBJ2-5, is KAGVTQTPRYLIKTRGQQVTLSCSPISGHRSVSWYQQTPGQGLQFLFEYFSETQRNKGNFPGRFSGRQFSNSRSEMNVSTLELGDSALYLCASSLVWGRQETQYFGPGTRLLVL.

This clone was seen once. This chain joins TRBV3-1 (or the pseudogene TRBV3-2) and TRBJ2-3; 8 bases agree with TRBD2. Germline V gene data show CDR1 as LGHDT and CDR2 as YNNKEL (reference sequence). Trimming cost V 4 bases and J 10 bases; bases outside gene matches: 4. CDR3 length equals 12 residues. The CDR3 sequence is CASSRGLAPQYF. The CDR3 nucleotides are TGTGCCAGCAGCCGTGGACTAGCTCCGCAGTATTTT.

The V gene is TRBV5-6, the J gene TRBJ1-5; no firm D call. Trimming took off 1 base at V and 2 bases at J, with 13 bases between the two ends. CDR3 length: 16 amino acids. CDR1 and CDR2 from the germline V gene are SGHDT and YYEEEE. This CDR3 reads CASSLWRTWGNQPQHF. CDR3 DNA sequence: TGTGCCAGCAGCTTGTGGAGGACGTGGGGCAATCAGCCCCAGCATTTT.

The genes are TRBV18 and TRBJ2-3; TRBD2 agrees at 8 bases. V gave up 1 base and J gave up 5 bases; unmatched junction bases: 8. Germline assignment: CDR1 KGHSH and CDR2 LQKENI. The CDR3 length is 16 residues. The CDR3 protein is CASSPQVGRALDTQYF. The CDR3 coding sequence is TGTGCCAGCTCACCACAAGTCGGGAGGGCCCTAGATACGCAGTATTTT.

The V and J genes are TRBV28 and TRBJ2-2; 10 positions match TRBD2. Germline CDR1 and CDR2: MDHEN and SYDVKM. The CDR3 sequence is 18 residues long. V lost 3 bases to trimming and J lost 2 bases; unmatched junction nucleotides: 9. Here the CDR3 reads CASSFPSGLAANTGELFF. CDR3 in DNA: TGTGCCAGCAGTTTCCCCTCTGGACTAGCGGCCAACACCGGGGAGCTGTTTTTT.

CDR3 loop: CASSPDTANTGELFF. The CDR3 DNA sequence: TGTGCCAGCAGTCCGGACACCGCGAACACCGGGGAGCTGTTTTTT. The chain links TRBV6-5 to TRBJ2-2; D possibly corresponds to TRBD1 (5 bases). The V gene's germline CDR1 is MNHEY and CDR2 SVGAGI. This CDR3 comprises 15 residues. The V end was cut by 5 bases, the J end by 0 bases, with 10 bases between.

V and J are TRBV28 and TRBJ2-7, with TRBD1 as a possible D gene (6 bases). V lost 6 bases and J lost 0, with 9 bases in between. Germline CDR1 is MDHEN and CDR2 is SYDVKM. The CDR3 spans 13 residues. The CDR3 DNA reads TGTGCCAGCAGCCTACAGGGCTCCTACGAGCAGTACTTC. Its protein product is CASSLQGSYEQYF.

The chain recombines TRBV28 with TRBJ2-1, with 13 bases fitting TRBD2. After removal of 5 bases from V and 5 bases from J, the junction contained 6 bases not matched to a gene. Looked up from germline, CDR1 is MDHEN and CDR2 is SYDVKM. This CDR3 is 16 amino acids long. This chain's CDR3 is CASSPGLAGTHNEQFF. The DNA for the CDR3 is TGTGCCAGCAGTCCGGGACTAGCGGGGACCCACAATGAGCAGTTCTTC.

This chain connects TRBV28 to TRBJ2-7; D might be TRBD2 (7 bases). V was trimmed by 7 bases and J by 6 bases, leaving 13 bases between them. CDR3 size: 12 residues. The germline V gene encodes CDR1 MDHEN and CDR2 SYDVKM. The chain's CDR3 is CASMGGRFEQYF. DNA of the CDR3: TGTGCCAGCATGGGGGGGCGGTTCGAGCAGTACTTC.

The V gene is TRBV11-3, the J gene TRBJ2-2, with TRBD2 identical over 10 bases. Germline V gives CDR1 SGHNT, CDR2 YENEEA. There are 17 residues in the CDR3. V shed 5 bases, J shed 4 bases, and the junction held 10 bases outside the gene matches. The DNA of the CDR3 is TGTGCCAGCAGCCCTATAGCGGGAGGCGGGGGCACCGGGGAGCTGTTTTTT. Residues: CASSPIAGGGGTGELFF.

Here the CDR3 reads CASSFFTWGDRGYKQYF. As DNA, the CDR3 is TGTGCCAGCAGTTTTTTTACATGGGGGGACAGGGGGTACAAGCAGTACTTC. The chain recombines TRBV28 with TRBJ2-7; 11 positions match TRBD1. There are 17 residues in the CDR3. The germline gives CDR1 MDHEN, CDR2 SYDVKM. After removal of 3 bases from V and 8 bases from J, the junction contained 15 bases not matched to a gene.

This clone appeared once. The V and J genes are TRBV3-1 (or the pseudogene TRBV3-2) and TRBJ2-5, with D tentatively TRBD2 (5 bases). The CDR3 runs 14 residues. Germline CDR1 reads LGHDT; CDR2 reads YNNKEL (reference sequence). V was clipped by 0 bases and J by 0 bases, with 5 bases between them. The CDR3 is CASSQEDYQETQYF. Here the CDR3 DNA reads TGTGCCAGCAGCCAAGAGGACTACCAAGAGACCCAGTACTTC.

CDR3 residues: CASSLDWLAGETQYF. CDR3 DNA sequence: TGTGCCAGCAGCTTAGATTGGCTAGCGGGAGAGACCCAGTACTTC. The J gene is TRBJ2-5, the V gene TRBV7-2; 8 bases align to TRBD2. Germline CDR1 is SGHTA and CDR2 is FQGNSA. The CDR3 runs 15 residues. V was clipped by 1 base and J by 4 bases; unmatched bases: 5.

The chain employs TRBV4-3 and TRBJ2-5, with TRBD2 as a possible D gene (6 bases). V lost 6 bases, J lost 5 bases, and 13 bases lay in between. The germline gives CDR1 LGHNA, CDR2 YSLEER. The CDR3 loop spans 13 amino acids. The CDR3 bases are TGCGCCAGCAGTGACCCTGGGGGGGAGACCCAGTACTTC. Residues: CASSDPGGETQYF.

The genes are TRBV7-2 and TRBJ2-7; 10 bases fit TRBD1. V was clipped by 0 bases and J by 7 bases; unmatched bases: 6. Germline V gives CDR1 SGHTA, CDR2 FQGNSA. The CDR3 consists of 15 residues. CDR3 DNA: TGTGCCAGCAGCTTAGCTTGGACAGGGGGTTGGGAGCAGTACTTC. Protein: CASSLAWTGGWEQYF.

This clone was seen once. The CDR3 DNA follows: TGTGCCACCAGCAGAGCTCTTACATCGAACACTGAAGCTTTCTTT. This encodes CATSRALTSNTEAFF. This chain links TRBV15 with TRBJ1-1; D unclear. CDR3 length: 15 amino acids. V shed 1 base and J shed 1 base, with 10 bases lying between them. Germline assignment: CDR1 LNHNV and CDR2 YYDKDF (reference sequence).

This clone is classed as medium-sized. The rearrangement links TRBV4-3 to TRBJ2-4; D perhaps matches TRBD2 (6 bases). Trimming removed 0 bases at V and 9 bases at J, with 12 bases between. There are 14 residues in the CDR3. Germline CDR1 LGHNA, CDR2 YSLEER. CDR3: CASSQEEGRGIQYF. CDR3 sequence (DNA): TGCGCCAGCAGCCAAGAGGAGGGCAGAGGCATTCAGTACTTC.

CDR3 in amino acids: CASSSSGATPHEQYF. In DNA, the CDR3 is TGTGCCAGCAGCTCTAGCGGGGCCACTCCTCACGAGCAGTACTTC. The chain employs TRBV7-2 and TRBJ2-7; 9 nucleotides line up with TRBD2. The CDR3 consists of 15 residues. The V and J ends lost 4 bases and 5 bases, in that order; junction bases with no gene match: 9. Germline V CDR1 and CDR2: SGHTA, FQGNSA.

This rearrangement joins TRBV1 to TRBJ2-7; TRBD2, the table's D call, was not compared with the DNA. TRBV1 is a recognized pseudogene. The CDR3 has 13 amino acids. The CDR3 region is CTPGEKGGYEQYF. DNA for the CDR3: TGCACCCCGGGGGAGAAGGGCGGCTACGAGCAGTACTTC.